A selection of T cell receptor beta chains follows, all from one sample in a study of cytomegalovirus exposure and HLA in healthy donors. Sequencing used immunoSEQ multiplex PCR; TCRdb keeps in-frame clones, though not all of them. The table has 140,000 or so clones, roughly 65% seen once. The source material was PBMCs. The receptors shown here come from a woman aged 25-40 years in good health and CMV-seronegative. Each CDR3 is given with its conserved first and last residue. D genes are given only for firm matches. Rows give clone size only sometimes, using once, few, many, or a class for an expanded clone.

-	TRBV10-3	TRBJ2-7	-	TGTGCCATCAGTGAATGGAGCTCCTACGAGCAGTACTTC	CAISEWSSYEQYF
-	TRBV13	TRBJ2-3	-	TGTGCCAGCAGCTTAGGCGTAGGGGGTCGCACAGATACGCAGTATTTT	CASSLGVGGRTDTQYF
-	TRBV9	TRBJ2-2	-	TGTGCCAGCAGCGGCGCAAGTGTTGAGCTGTTTTTT	CASSGASVELFF
-	TRBV7-9	TRBJ1-5	TRBD1	TGTGCCAGCAGCTTCGGTGGGGACAGGGGGCCCCAGCCCCAGCATTTT	CASSFGGDRGPQPQHF
-	TRBV5-4	TRBJ1-2	-	TGTGCCAGCAGCCCATCTAGTCCAGGGGTTCAAGAATACACCTTC	CASSPSSPGVQEYTF
-	TRBV5-1	TRBJ2-2	TRBD2	TGCGCCAGCAGCTCCCGGACTAGCCCGAACACCGGGGAGCTGTTTTTT	CASSSRTSPNTGELFF
-	TRBV4-1	TRBJ2-3	TRBD2	TGCGCCAGCAGCCAAGGTAAAGAACTAGCGGCCACAGATACGCAGTATTTT	CASSQGKELAATDTQYF
-	TRBV7-6	TRBJ2-2	TRBD2	TGTGCCAGCAGCTTATATGGCGGGGGGAACACCGGGGAGCTGTTTTTT	CASSLYGGGNTGELFF
-	TRBV7-3	TRBJ2-2	-	TGTGCCAGCAGCTTCGGAGGGGAAAACACCGGGGAGCTGTTTTTT	CASSFGGENTGELFF
-	TRBV2	TRBJ2-7	TRBD1	TGTGCCAGCAGCCACGGCAGGAGACAGGGGGTCTACGAGCAGTACTTC	CASSHGRRQGVYEQYF
-	TRBV5-1	TRBJ2-5	-	TGCGCCAGCAGCTTGGCAAGGAGGGCGGAGGAGACCCAGTACTTC	CASSLARRAEETQYF
-	TRBV18	TRBJ2-4	-	TGTGCCAGCTCACCACCGGGGGCCGTAGCCAAAAACATTCAGTACTTC	CASSPPGAVAKNIQYF
few	TRBV19	TRBJ1-4	-	TGTGCCAGTAGGAGGACAGCCGAAGTAGGAAAACTGTTTTTT	CASRRTAEVGKLFF
once	TRBV6-1	TRBJ1-3	-	TGTGCCAGCAGTGGGGGGGGGACTGGAAACACCATATATTTT	CASSGGGTGNTIYF
few	TRBV5-8	TRBJ2-5	TRBD2	TGTGCCAGCAGCTTCGGGGGAGGGGAGACCCAGTACTTC	CASSFGGGETQYF
-	TRBV19	TRBJ2-3	TRBD2	TGTGCCAGCGGGAGGGATACGCAGTATTTT	CASGRDTQYF
-	TRBV6-5	TRBJ1-2	TRBD1	TGTGCCAGCAGTTACGCGGCGACAGGGAGGGGCTACACCTTC	CASSYAATGRGYTF
-	TRBV11-1	TRBJ2-3	TRBD2	TGTGCCAGCAGCCCGGGGGGTGATACGCAGTATTTT	CASSPGGDTQYF
few	TRBV9	TRBJ2-2	TRBD2	TGTGCCAGCAGCGTAGGCGGGCTAGCGGGCGTAGCGAACACCGGGGAGCTGTTTTTT	CASSVGGLAGVANTGELFF
-	TRBV5-6	TRBJ2-2	TRBD2	TGTGCCAGCAGCTTATCTAGCGGGAGGTTCGACACCGGGGAGCTGTTTTTT	CASSLSSGRFDTGELFF
once	TRBV7-9	TRBJ2-7	TRBD2	TGTGCCAGCAGCCCCGGGACTAGCGGCTACGAGCAGTACTTC	CASSPGTSGYEQYF
few	TRBV25-1	TRBJ2-7	TRBD1	TGTGCCAGCAGGGCTGGCTGGACAGGGGGGGACGAGCAGTACTTC	CASRAGWTGGDEQYF
-	TRBV5-1	TRBJ1-1	TRBD1	TGCGCCAGCAGCTTAGGACAGGGGAAAACTGAAGCTTTCTTT	CASSLGQGKTEAFF
-	TRBV6-5	TRBJ1-5	-	TGTGCCAGCAGTTACTCAATCAGGTCCAATCAGCCCCAGCATTTT	CASSYSIRSNQPQHF
-	TRBV5-5	TRBJ1-5	-	TGTGCCAGCAGCTTTTTAGGGAGGAGTGATAGCAATCAGCCCCAGCATTTT	CASSFLGRSDSNQPQHF
-	TRBV28	TRBJ1-2	-	TGTGCCAGCAGTTTGATGACACCCAACTATGGCTACACCTTC	CASSLMTPNYGYTF
-	TRBV4-1	TRBJ1-2	TRBD1	TGCGCCAGCAGCCAACTTCCGGGACAGGGCACGGATGGCTACACCTTC	CASSQLPGQGTDGYTF
-	TRBV28	TRBJ2-7	TRBD2	TGTGCCAGCAGTTCCCCCGGCCTAGCGGGAGGAGACGAGCAGTACTTC	CASSSPGLAGGDEQYF
-	TRBV4-2	TRBJ2-3	TRBD2	TGTGCCAGCAGCCGGGTTAGCGGGGGGGCGTCTAGCACAGATACGCAGTATTTT	CASSRVSGGASSTDTQYF
-	TRBV4-1	TRBJ2-1	-	TGCGCCAGCAGCCAAGAATCGCTAGAGGGTCCGGGGGATCTAAATGAGCAGTTCTTC	CASSQESLEGPGDLNEQFF
-	TRBV19	TRBJ2-2	-	TGTGCCAGTAGCCAAGGGGGGAACACCGGGGAGCTGTTTTTT	CASSQGGNTGELFF
-	TRBV5-1	TRBJ2-2	TRBD1	TGCGCCAGCAGCGTGACAGGGAGGAACACCGGGGAGCTGTTTTTT	CASSVTGRNTGELFF
-	TRBV6-5	TRBJ1-6	-	TGTGCCAGCAGTTACTCGTGGAGGGGTGAATCACCCCTCCACTTT	CASSYSWRGESPLHF
-	TRBV7-2	TRBJ2-3	TRBD1	TGTGCCAGCAGACCACCTATGACAGGGTACACAGATACGCAGTATTTT	CASRPPMTGYTDTQYF
-	TRBV5-1	TRBJ2-4	TRBD1	TGCGCCAGCAGCTTGGGGACAGGGGGGAACATTCAGTACTTC	CASSLGTGGNIQYF
-	TRBV4-1	TRBJ2-3	TRBD1	TGCGCCAGCAGCCGGGGACAGGGGGCGAGCACAGATACGCAGTATTTT	CASSRGQGASTDTQYF